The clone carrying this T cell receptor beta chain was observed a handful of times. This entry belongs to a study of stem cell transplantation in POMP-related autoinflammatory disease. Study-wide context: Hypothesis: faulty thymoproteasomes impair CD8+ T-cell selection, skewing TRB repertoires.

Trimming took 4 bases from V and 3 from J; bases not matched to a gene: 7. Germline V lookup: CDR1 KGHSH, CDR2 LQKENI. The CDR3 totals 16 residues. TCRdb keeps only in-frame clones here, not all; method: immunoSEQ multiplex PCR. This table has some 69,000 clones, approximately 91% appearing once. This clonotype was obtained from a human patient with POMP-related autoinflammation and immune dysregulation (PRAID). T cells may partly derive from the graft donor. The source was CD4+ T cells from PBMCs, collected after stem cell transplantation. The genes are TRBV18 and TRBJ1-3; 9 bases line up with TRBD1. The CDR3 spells CASSLSGTGNGNTIYF. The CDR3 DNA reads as TGTGCCAGCTCACTTTCCGGGACAGGGAATGGAAACACCATATATTTT.